This T cell receptor beta chain emerged from a study of low-dose radiotherapy and immunotherapy resistance in tumors. With TRAV- and TRBV-specific primers, first-strand cDNA was made, covering the alpha and beta chains. Both a constant-region primer and a V-primer adapter served to amplify TCRs across 15 to 25 PCR cycles. TCRdb re-called the reads through MiXCR, storing one row per CDR3 protein. The sample consists of 75,000 to 95,000 distinct CDR3 sequences, approximately 20% of them appearing once. Noted time point: before trial treatment. The germline CDR1 and CDR2 sequences are MNHNY and SVGAGI (reference sequence). CDR3 length: 16 amino acids. V gave up 6 bases and J gave up 7 bases; unmatched junction bases: 10. This clonotype was found many times.

This clonotype was sampled from a male donor with prostate cancer. The rearrangement joins TRBV6-6 to TRBJ2-1; TRBD2 matches at 12 bases. Sample: PBMCs, taken before treatment. For the CDR3, the DNA is TGTGCCAGCAGACCCCACACTAGCGGGGGGAAGAATGAGCAGTTCTTC. Translating gives CASRPHTSGGKNEQFF.